This T cell receptor beta chain is from a study of blood T cell repertoires in COVID-19. In the authors' methods: Nucleated cell number was recorded as an estimate derived from reference gene primer amplification. Generated by immunoSEQ multiplex PCR, the TCRdb table keeps only in-frame clones and is missing some. That table gives V, J and clone size, and the DNA gave D and trimming. This table has about 220,000 clones, approximately 81% appearing once. Germline lookup yields CDR1 SEHNR and CDR2 FQNEAQ (reference sequence). CDR3 length: 12 residues. V was trimmed by 5 bases and J by 5 bases, leaving 9 bases between them.

The TCR sequence derives from a woman of 80 years or more with acute or convalescent COVID-19. The J gene is TRBJ1-1, the V gene TRBV7-9; D is uncertain. Sequencing used peripheral blood. The CDR3 bases are TGTGCCAGCAGCCCCACGGGAACTGAAGCTTTCTTT. It yields the protein CASSPTGTEAFF. Combining the CDR3 with reference TRBV7-9 and TRBJ1-1 gives the whole variable domain DTGVSQNPRHKITKRGQNVTFRCDPISEHNRLYWYRQTLGQGPEFLTYFQNEAQLEKSRLLSDRFSAERPKGSFSTLEIQRTEQGDSAMYLCASSPTGTEAFFGQGTRLTVV.